One T cell receptor beta chain is described in this entry. The antigen remains unidentified. Naive CD8 cells lacked CD45RO, underwent positive selection for CCR7 and left out terminally differentiated effector memory CD45RA+ cells. The CDR3 loop spans 18 amino acids. V trimming: 0 bases; J trimming: 2 bases; junction bases outside the gene matches: 7. Germline lookup yields CDR1 SGDLS and CDR2 YYNGEE. TCRdb keeps only in-frame clones here, not all; method: immunoSEQ multiplex PCR. This sample has about 2.2 million clones, with under 95% found just once. The data are from a study of shared clonotypes between healthy human individuals. Study background: Each donor's CD4 naive and CD4 memory cells filled three plates apiece, CD8 naive two, and CD8 memory one.

Whole-study findings and limits: A handful of donors had 5% to 6.5% of their naive CD4 clonotypes in common.

The chain couples TRBV9 to TRBJ2-5; 13 bases fit TRBD2. This TCR was sampled from a man younger than 35 in good health. Some clones in this sample may be carry-over from other donors' samples. The sample comprised naive CD8+ T cells from PBMCs. CDR3 sequence reads: CASSVVGLAGDGQETQYF. The CDR3 coding sequence is TGTGCCAGCAGCGTAGTTGGACTAGCGGGAGACGGGCAAGAGACCCAGTACTTC.